The source of this TCR beta chain is a study of CD8+CD57+ T cells in acquired aplastic anemia. Study information: Quantities of DNA derived from sorted CD4+ and CD8+ cells averaged approximately 3.3 ug.

Broader study findings: Patients had around 30 CD8+ CDR3 sequences in common with controls (the shared set).

V dropped 0 bases and J dropped 7; count of bases not matched to a gene: 2. CDR1 is LNHDA, CDR2 SQIVND, per germline (reference sequence). CDR3 length equals 13 residues. The table lists this clonotype with a few counts. As yet, its antigen is unknown. Profiling that covered TCR beta VDJ and CDR3 relied on genomic DNA as its template. One entry per CDR3 protein, called by TCRdb with MiXCR from the reads. The sample shows some 210,000 distinct CDR3 sequences, approximately 57% of them seen only once. J is TRBJ1-2 and V is TRBV19, with 7 bases fitting TRBD1. The sequencing input was sorted CD4+, CD8+, or CD8+CD57+ T cells (not recorded which) from PBMCs. This TCR derives from a human donor in good health. The CDR3 region has the DNA TGTGCCAGTAGTATAGAGTACAGGGGTGGCTACACCTTC. Residues: CASSIEYRGGYTF.